This TCR beta chain was sequenced for a study of OX40 agonist ivuxolimab in advanced cancers. Produced via immunoSEQ multiplex PCR; TCRdb's table is partial and in-frame only. The sample lists about 49,000 clones; about 86% were seen once. The germline V gene encodes CDR1 SGHRS and CDR2 YFSETQ. The CDR3 runs 16 residues. V shed 4 bases and J 2 bases; nucleotides not matched to a gene: 7. The sequences come from CD4+ or CD8+ T cells sorted from blood, collected in a trial of the OX40 agonist ivuxolimab. The chain joins TRBV5-1 to TRBJ2-7; 12 nucleotides align to TRBD2. The receptor comes from an adult with an advanced solid tumor such as melanoma, head and neck, liver or kidney cancer. The CDR3 region has the DNA TGCGCCAGCAGCCTTAAACGGACTAGCGGGGCCTACGAGCAGTACTTC. Translated: CASSLKRTSGAYEQYF.